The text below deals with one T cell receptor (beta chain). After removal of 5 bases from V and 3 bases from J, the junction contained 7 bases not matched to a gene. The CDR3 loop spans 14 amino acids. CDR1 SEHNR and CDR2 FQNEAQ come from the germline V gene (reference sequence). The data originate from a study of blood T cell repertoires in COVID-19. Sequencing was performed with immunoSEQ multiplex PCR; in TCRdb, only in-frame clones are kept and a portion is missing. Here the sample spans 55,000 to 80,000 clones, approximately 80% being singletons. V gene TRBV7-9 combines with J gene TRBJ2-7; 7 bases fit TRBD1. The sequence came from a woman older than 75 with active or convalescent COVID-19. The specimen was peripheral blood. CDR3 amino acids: CASSAGTVGYEQYF. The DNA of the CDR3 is TGTGCCAGCAGCGCCGGGACAGTTGGCTACGAGCAGTACTTC.